A single sample gave rise to the 11 T cell receptor beta chains below, sequenced in a study of cytomegalovirus exposure and HLA in healthy donors (TCRdb year 2017). Libraries were built with the immunoSEQ multiplex PCR assay. TCRdb carries this immuneACCESS record with in-frame sequences only. Its versions omit some clonotypes, under half of them owing to an unresolved V gene in the studies checked, with the rest unexplained. This sample holds 80,000 or so clones; 85% to 95% were observed only once. The ten most abundant clones make up approximately 0.73% of the sample. Sequenced material: PBMCs. Receptor source: a woman aged 18-29 years in good health and CMV-seronegative.

This clone was seen only once. The V gene is TRBV11-3, the J gene TRBJ2-1, with 10 positions matching TRBD2. The CDR3 sequence is 14 residues long. From germline, CDR1 is SGHNT and CDR2 YENEEA. The junction had 6 bases not matched to a gene; V was cut back by 4 bases and J by 9 bases. CDR3 sequence (DNA): TGTGCCAGCAGCTGGGTAGCGGGGGGAGGTGAGCAGTTCTTC. Protein sequence: CASSWVAGGGEQFF.

The chain combines TRBV7-2 with TRBJ2-2, with a tentative D call TRBD2 (6 bases). V shed 1 base and J shed 5 bases, with 17 bases lying between them. The CDR3 extends over 17 amino acids. Germline CDR1 is SGHTA and CDR2 is FQGNSA. CDR3 DNA sequence: TGTGCCAGCAGCTTAGTAGGTGGCGGGATTGGTACCGGGGAGCTGTTTTTT. It yields the protein CASSLVGGGIGTGELFF.

This chain links TRBV2 with TRBJ1-5; 12 bases match TRBD1. CDR1 is SNHLY and CDR2 is FYNNEI in the germline V gene. The junction had 5 bases not matched to a gene; V was cut back by 6 bases and J by 2 bases. The CDR3 totals 16 residues. The CDR3 region has the DNA TGTGCCAGCAGGGGACAGGGGGCGACGGGCAATCAGCCCCAGCATTTT. Translation: CASRGQGATGNQPQHF.

The chain joins TRBV30 to TRBJ2-7, with a weak D call TRBD2 (6 bases). This CDR3 region has 15 residues. Germline V lookup: CDR1 GTSNPN, CDR2 SVGIG (reference sequence). The V and J ends lost 0 bases and 3 bases respectively, with 15 bases between them. The CDR3 sequence is CAWSVRDSGVYEQYF. CDR3 DNA sequence: TGTGCCTGGAGTGTACGGGACTCCGGGGTCTACGAGCAGTACTTC.

The rearrangement links TRBV5-6 to TRBJ2-5; possibly TRBD2 for D (6 bases). Trimming stripped 2 bases from V and 2 bases from J, with 10 bases between. CDR1 SGHDT and CDR2 YYEEEE come from the germline V gene. The CDR3 runs 14 residues. The CDR3 region is CASSFPAGQETQYF. The CDR3 DNA reads as TGTGCCAGCAGCTTTCCGGCGGGGCAAGAGACCCAGTACTTC.

The gene calls are TRBV5-4 and TRBJ2-7; tentative D call: TRBD1 (6 bases). Trimming removed 4 bases at V and 0 bases at J, with 14 bases between. The CDR3 consists of 15 residues. In germline, CDR1 is SGHNT, CDR2 YYREEE (reference sequence). The CDR3 region has the DNA TGTGCCAGCAGCCCCCCCACAGGGAACTCCTACGAGCAGTACTTC. Translating it yields CASSPPTGNSYEQYF.

This clone occurred once. The genes are TRBV5-1 and TRBJ1-2; D might be TRBD1 (6 bases). With 5 bases removed from V and 4 bases from J, the gap between germline ends came to 18 bases. CDR3 length: 15 amino acids. CDR1 and CDR2 (germline): SGHRS, YFSETQ. CDR3 region: CASSSLGGTSYGYTF. The CDR3 nucleotides are TGCGCCAGCAGTTCCCTAGGGGGTACGAGCTATGGCTACACCTTC.

V usage is TRBV4-3 and J usage is TRBJ2-1; 8 bases align to TRBD1. This CDR3 is built from 15 residues. The junction had 12 bases not matched to a gene; V was cut back by 4 bases and J by 10 bases. CDR1 LGHNA and CDR2 YSLEER come from the germline V gene. For the CDR3, the DNA is TGCGCCAGCAGCCTCAGGGGGCAGGGACTTCACGAGCAGTTCTTC. This sequence encodes CASSLRGQGLHEQFF.

The CDR3 region has the DNA TGCGCCAGCAGCCAAGATCACGGGGGGAATCAGCCCCAGCATTTT. It specifies CASSQDHGGNQPQHF. The chain has TRBV4-1 and TRBJ1-5, with D maybe TRBD1 (5 bases). Between the trimmed V and J ends, which lost 0 bases and 4 bases, there was a span of 10 bases. The CDR3 extends over 15 amino acids. Germline V gene lookup returns CDR1 MGHRA and CDR2 YSYEKL.

V usage is TRBV5-1 and J usage is TRBJ2-5, with D possibly being TRBD1 (5 bases). V lost 3 bases to trimming and J lost 5 bases, with 14 bases between them. The CDR3 length is 14 residues. CDR1 is SGHRS and CDR2 is YFSETQ in the germline V gene. CDR3 protein: CASSWPGRAETQYF. CDR3 sequence (DNA): TGCGCCAGCAGCTGGCCCGGCAGGGCGGAGACCCAGTACTTC. Full variable domain (outside the CDR3, taken from reference TRBV5-1 and TRBJ2-5): KAGVTQTPRYLIKTRGQQVTLSCSPISGHRSVSWYQQTPGQGLQFLFEYFSETQRNKGNFPGRFSGRQFSNSRSEMNVSTLELGDSALYLCASSWPGRAETQYFGPGTRLLVL.

The V gene is TRBV4-1, the J gene TRBJ2-1, with TRBD2 matching 7 bases. After removal of 4 bases from V and 8 bases from J, the junction contained 8 bases not matched to a gene. Germline V gene data show CDR1 as MGHRA and CDR2 as YSYEKL. The CDR3 extends over 14 amino acids. This CDR3 reads CASSPRSGGDEQFF. CDR3 DNA sequence: TGCGCCAGCAGCCCGCGGTCGGGAGGAGATGAGCAGTTCTTC.